This T cell receptor beta chain was recovered during a study of shared clonotypes between healthy human individuals. CD45RO-negative CD8 cells positively selected for CCR7 made up the naive population, which excluded terminally differentiated effector memory CD45RA+ cells. Germline V gives CDR1 LNHDA, CDR2 SQIVND (reference sequence). This CDR3 region has 15 residues. The V gene lost 1 base and the J gene lost 1 base, with 8 bases spanning the gap. Original analysis: With immunoSEQ giving junction-only sequences and no quality scores, filtering differed. The assay was immunoSEQ multiplex PCR, and TCRdb's table has in-frame clones only and misses some. D and trimming were read from the DNA, whereas the V and J calls and clone size are those reported in that table. The table lists just over 2,000,000 clones, about 95% of them singletons, with 0.85% to 1.3% in the top ten.

Source material: naive CD8+ T cells sorted from blood. The chain recombines TRBV19 with TRBJ2-1; weak D call: TRBD2 (6 bases). The receptor was derived from a man aged 18 to 29 in good health. CDR3 nucleotide sequence: TGTGCCAGTAGTATAGCGGCGGGGTCCTACAATGAGCAGTTCTTC. This encodes CASSIAAGSYNEQFF.